What follows are 25 T cell receptor beta chains derived from one specimen sequenced in a study of blood T cell repertoires in COVID-19. Sequenced by immunoSEQ multiplex PCR; TCRdb stores in-frame clones only, minus some. The profile shows approximately 49,000 clones, approximately 91% of them singletons. The sequencing input was peripheral blood. The receptors derive from a man over 45 with active COVID-19.

The chain carries TRBV11-2 and TRBJ2-1; possible D gene TRBD1, 8 bases. The CDR3 has 16 amino acids. Trimming stripped 4 bases from V and 2 bases from J, with 15 bases between. The germline V gene has CDR1 SGHAT and CDR2 FQNNGV. CDR3 nucleotides: TGTGCCAGCAGCTCCCCAACAGGGGGGGCCTACAATGAGCAGTTCTTC. Protein product: CASSSPTGGAYNEQFF.

The V gene is TRBV12-3 or TRBV12-4, the J gene TRBJ2-1, with D maybe TRBD2 (5 bases). This CDR3 contains 12 residues. V shed 7 bases and J shed 3 bases, with 7 bases lying between them. In nucleotides, the CDR3 is TGTGCCAGCACCGGGAACTACAATGAGCAGTTCTTC. It specifies CASTGNYNEQFF.

This clone showed up just once. The rearrangement uses TRBV9 and TRBJ2-1; unclear D gene. Looked up from germline, CDR1 is SGDLS and CDR2 is YYNGEE. Trimming stripped 2 bases from V and 9 bases from J, with 18 bases between. This CDR3 has 15 residues. The CDR3: CASSVDPYTSGEQFF. The CDR3 DNA sequence: TGTGCCAGCAGCGTCGATCCCTATACCTCCGGTGAGCAGTTCTTC.

This chain connects TRBV4-2 to TRBJ2-1; 11 bases match TRBD2. Per germline, CDR1 LGHNA and CDR2 YNFKEQ. V shed 4 bases, J shed 8 bases, and the junction held 4 bases outside the gene matches. The CDR3 is made up of 14 amino acids. In DNA form, the CDR3 reads TGTGCCAGCAGCCCGGGACTAGCGGAAGATGAGCAGTTCTTC. Amino acid sequence: CASSPGLAEDEQFF.

The chain joins TRBV11-2 to TRBJ2-1, with TRBD2 matching 8 bases. V lost 5 bases to trimming and J lost 6 bases; unmatched junction nucleotides: 9. The CDR3 loop spans 15 amino acids. Germline-derived CDR1 and CDR2 are SGHAT and FQNNGV. CDR3 protein: CASSPRLGLANEQFF. DNA of the CDR3: TGTGCCAGCAGCCCGCGGCTCGGACTAGCCAATGAGCAGTTCTTC.

This clone was recorded once. V and J are TRBV10-3 and TRBJ1-1; 7 bases are shared with TRBD1. The V segment lost 4 bases and the J segment 1 base; nucleotides outside the gene matches: 6. This CDR3 is 15 amino acids long. Germline V CDR1 and CDR2: ENHRY, SYGVKD. The CDR3 DNA reads as TGTGCCATCAGTGTCCCCGGACAGGCGAACACTGAAGCTTTCTTT. It specifies CAISVPGQANTEAFF.

The gene calls are TRBV19 and TRBJ2-3; 7 bases fit TRBD2. This CDR3 has 14 residues. CDR1 is LNHDA and CDR2 is SQIVND in the germline V gene (reference sequence). Germline trimming cut 5 bases from V and 4 bases from J; bases unmatched to any gene: 6. CDR3 region: CASSARTSSDTQYF. CDR3 DNA sequence: TGTGCCAGTAGTGCTCGGACTAGTTCAGATACGCAGTATTTT.

The genes are TRBV6-2 or TRBV6-3 and TRBJ2-7, with D perhaps matching TRBD1 (6 bases). The CDR3 is 15 residues long. The V end was cut by 2 bases, the J end by 2 bases, with 13 bases between. CDR1 MNHEY and CDR2 SVGEGT come from the germline V gene. As DNA, the CDR3 is TGTGCCAGCAGTTACGCGCAGGGGACCCCCTACGAGCAGTACTTC. Its protein product is CASSYAQGTPYEQYF.

V and J are TRBV4-1 and TRBJ1-2, with D perhaps TRBD1 (5 bases). CDR3 length: 14 amino acids. Germline V gene data show CDR1 as MGHRA and CDR2 as YSYEKL. With 1 base removed from V and 4 bases from J, the gap between germline ends came to 10 bases. This CDR3 is CASSQVTAIYGYTF. The CDR3 nucleotides are TGCGCCAGCAGCCAAGTGACAGCTATCTATGGCTACACCTTC.

As for this clone: Other DNA sequences from this sample encode an identical CDR3 as well. This chain's CDR3 is CASSGLAGLTDTQYF. The CDR3 DNA reads as TGTGCCAGCAGCGGACTAGCGGGACTTACAGATACGCAGTATTTT. The chain combines TRBV9 with TRBJ2-3; 11 bases are shared with TRBD2. The CDR3 has 15 amino acids. Per germline, CDR1 SGDLS and CDR2 YYNGEE. V lost 3 bases, J lost 3 bases, and 3 bases stayed unmatched.

The rearrangement links TRBV11-3 to TRBJ2-3; D unclear. The V gene's germline CDR1 is SGHNT and CDR2 YENEEA. This CDR3 comprises 14 residues. Trimming pared 1 base from V and 2 bases from J, leaving 7 bases between. CDR3 bases: TGTGCCAGCAGCTTAGGACTCTCCACAGATACGCAGTATTTT. The encoded protein is CASSLGLSTDTQYF.

The gene calls are TRBV7-2 and TRBJ2-1, with 13 bases identical to TRBD2. The CDR3 contains 16 residues. Looked up from germline, CDR1 is SGHTA and CDR2 is FQGNSA. V lost 5 bases and J lost 8; bases outside the gene matches: 9. The CDR3 DNA follows: TGTGCCAGCAGCACAGCCGGGACTAGCGGGGTGGATGAGCAGTTCTTC. This translates into CASSTAGTSGVDEQFF.

This chain joins TRBV11-2 and TRBJ2-2; TRBD1 might be the D (5 bases). Germline CDR1 reads SGHAT; CDR2 reads FQNNGV. The CDR3 is 16 amino acids. V was pared by 4 bases and J by 5 bases, with 17 bases between. CDR3 amino acids: CASSSIRGKGTGELFF. For the CDR3, the DNA is TGTGCCAGCAGCTCTATAAGGGGAAAGGGGACCGGGGAGCTGTTTTTT. Full variable domain (rest looked up from reference TRBV11-2 and TRBJ2-2): EAGVAQSPRYKIIEKRQSVAFWCNPISGHATLYWYQQILGQGPKLLIQFQNNGVVDDSQLPKDRFSAERLKGVDSTLKIQPAKLEDSAVYLCASSSIRGKGTGELFFGEGSRLTVL.

The gene calls are TRBV18 and TRBJ2-1; a possible D gene is TRBD1 (5 bases). Germline V gene data show CDR1 as KGHSH and CDR2 as LQKENI. Trimming stripped 0 bases from V and 6 bases from J, with 9 bases between. There are 14 residues in the CDR3. CDR3 region: CASSPPTGSNEQFF. In DNA, the CDR3 is TGTGCCAGCTCACCACCTACAGGTAGCAATGAGCAGTTCTTC.

The gene calls are TRBV6-6 and TRBJ1-5; D is perhaps TRBD1 (5 bases). V was clipped by 6 bases and J by 7 bases, with 19 bases between them. The CDR3 spans 15 residues. Germline V gene lookup returns CDR1 MNHNY and CDR2 SVGAGI (reference sequence). CDR3 in DNA: TGTGCCAGCAGCCGTGACGGTGGAGGGGTCCAGCCCCAGCATTTT. Protein product: CASSRDGGGVQPQHF.

The chain couples TRBV27 to TRBJ1-2; D unclear. Deletions cut 3 bases from V and 6 bases from J, with 11 bases between. CDR1 MNHEY and CDR2 SMNVEV come from the germline V gene (reference sequence). This CDR3 has 13 amino acids. The CDR3 is CASSFQAENGYTF. In DNA, the CDR3 is TGTGCCAGCAGTTTTCAGGCAGAGAATGGCTACACCTTC.

The chain couples TRBV7-8 to TRBJ1-1; D might be TRBD1 (6 bases). Germline CDR1 and CDR2: SGHVS and FQNEAQ. The length of the CDR3 is 17 residues. V lost 5 bases and J lost 4, with 23 bases in between. CDR3 in amino acids: CASSLIVGGHVGTEAFF. The CDR3 DNA sequence: TGTGCCAGCAGCCTAATCGTCGGGGGGCACGTCGGCACTGAAGCTTTCTTT.

The sample holds one count of this clone. V usage is TRBV9 and J usage is TRBJ2-2, with TRBD1 matching 10 bases. The CDR3 is 19 residues long. Trimming cost V 0 bases and J 7 bases; bases outside gene matches: 15. The germline gives CDR1 SGDLS, CDR2 YYNGEE. The DNA for the CDR3 is TGTGCCAGCAGCGTAGCTACTCTAGACCGGGACAGGGGAAGCGGGGAGCTGTTTTTT. Its protein is CASSVATLDRDRGSGELFF.

V usage is TRBV3-1 (or the pseudogene TRBV3-2) and J usage is TRBJ2-7; TRBD2 matches at 9 bases. The CDR3 loop spans 15 amino acids. Germline values: CDR1 LGHDT, CDR2 YNNKEL (reference sequence). Trimming took 4 bases from V and 0 from J; bases not matched to a gene: 4. CDR3 DNA sequence: TGTGCCAGCAGCCGTAGCGGGGGTAGCTCCTACGAGCAGTACTTC. Translated: CASSRSGGSSYEQYF.

CDR3 sequence: CASSPQRKSGSYNEQFF. In nucleotides, the CDR3 is TGTGCCAGCTCACCGCAACGTAAGTCGGGTTCCTACAATGAGCAGTTCTTC. V usage is TRBV18 and J usage is TRBJ2-1; unclear D gene. V was cut by 3 bases and J by 1 base, with 16 bases left in between. Germline CDR1 reads KGHSH; CDR2 reads LQKENI. There are 17 residues in the CDR3.

This clone was detected only once. The chain links TRBV7-8 to TRBJ2-1; D call uncertain. Looked up from germline, CDR1 is SGHVS and CDR2 is FQNEAQ. CDR3 length: 13 amino acids. The V end was cut by 2 bases, the J end by 5 bases, with 7 bases between. CDR3 in amino acids: CASSLTRNNEQFF. In DNA form, the CDR3 reads TGTGCCAGCAGCTTAACCAGGAACAATGAGCAGTTCTTC.

The gene calls are TRBV27 and TRBJ2-1, with 7 positions matching TRBD1. The length of the CDR3 is 15 residues. Trimming took 3 bases from V and 9 from J; bases not matched to a gene: 11. CDR1 is MNHEY and CDR2 is SMNVEV in the germline V gene (reference sequence). The CDR3 loop is CASSLRVQGPGEQFF. Written as DNA, the CDR3 is TGTGCCAGCAGTTTGCGCGTACAGGGGCCGGGTGAGCAGTTCTTC.

The rearrangement uses TRBV6-5 and TRBJ2-1; 7 bases map to TRBD2. V was pared by 8 bases and J by 9 bases, with 16 bases of the junction left unmatched. The CDR3 spans 15 residues. From germline, CDR1 is MNHEY and CDR2 SVGAGI. In DNA form, the CDR3 reads TGTGCCAGCGTAACCGAGACTAGCTCTAGTCCTGAGCAGTTCTTC. Protein: CASVTETSSSPEQFF.

As for this clone: An end of the junction differs from the germline gene, which may be a read error. V and J are TRBV6-5 and TRBJ1-6; D is unclear. The germline V gene has CDR1 MNHEY and CDR2 SVGAGI. The CDR3 is made up of 11 amino acids. The CDR3 bases are TGTGCCAGCAGTACAAGTTCAGCCCTCCACTTT. Amino acids: CASSTSSALHF.

This clone was observed a single time. The chain recombines TRBV18 with TRBJ2-3; 9 bases agree with TRBD2. CDR1 and CDR2 from the germline V gene are KGHSH and LQKENI. Trimming took 1 base from V and 4 from J; bases not matched to a gene: 9. The CDR3 is made up of 17 amino acids. CDR3: CASSPLDSGSVADTQYF. The CDR3 DNA sequence: TGTGCCAGCTCACCACTAGATAGCGGGAGCGTAGCAGATACGCAGTATTTT.